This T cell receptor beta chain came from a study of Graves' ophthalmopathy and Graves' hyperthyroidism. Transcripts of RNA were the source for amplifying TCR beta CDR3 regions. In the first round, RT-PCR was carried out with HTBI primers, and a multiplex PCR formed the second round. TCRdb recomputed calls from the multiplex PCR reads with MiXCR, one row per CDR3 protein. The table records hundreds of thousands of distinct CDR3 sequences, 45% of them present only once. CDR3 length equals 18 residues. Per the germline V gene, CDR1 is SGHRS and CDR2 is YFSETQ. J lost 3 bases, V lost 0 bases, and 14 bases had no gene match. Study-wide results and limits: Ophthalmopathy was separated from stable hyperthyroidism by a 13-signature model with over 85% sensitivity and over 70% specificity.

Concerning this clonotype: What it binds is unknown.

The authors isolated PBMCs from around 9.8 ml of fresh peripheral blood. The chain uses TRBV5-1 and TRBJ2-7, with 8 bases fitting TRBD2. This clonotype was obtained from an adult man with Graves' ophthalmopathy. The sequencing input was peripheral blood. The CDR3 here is CASSLALAGGPTIYEQYF. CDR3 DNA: TGCGCCAGCAGCTTGGCTCTGGCGGGAGGCCCAACGATCTACGAGCAGTACTTC.